Each of the 5 T cell receptor beta chains below was sequenced from the same sample in a study of blood T cell repertoires in COVID-19 (dated by TCRdb to the early 2020s). Libraries were built with the immunoSEQ multiplex PCR assay. The clones in this table, taken by TCRdb from immuneACCESS, are in-frame only. Not every clone is retained; where verified, under half of the shortfall comes from an unresolved V gene, and the cause of the rest is unknown. For this sample there are roughly 38,000 clones; around 80% appear just once. The top ten constitute just under 2% of the sample. The sequenced sample consisted of peripheral blood. The receptors stem from a man aged 55 to 70 with active COVID-19.

The chain joins TRBV28 to TRBJ2-3; 10 bases are a match to TRBD2. CDR3 length: 19 residues. With V trimmed by 2 bases and J by 5 bases, 16 bases remained unmatched. Germline CDR1 is MDHEN and CDR2 is SYDVKM. The CDR3 is CASSLEASGRVGYRDTQYF. The CDR3 nucleotides are TGTGCCAGCAGTTTAGAAGCTAGCGGGAGAGTCGGTTATAGAGATACGCAGTATTTT.

V and J are TRBV4-1 and TRBJ1-1; 12 bases match TRBD1. The J segment lost 4 bases and the V segment lost 3 bases, leaving 3 bases of the junction unmatched. CDR1 and CDR2 from the germline V gene are MGHRA and YSYEKL. There are 15 residues in the CDR3. The CDR3 coding sequence is TGCGCCAGCAGCCAGGGGACAGGGGGCAGCACTGAAGCTTTCTTT. Protein: CASSQGTGGSTEAFF.

The genes are TRBV7-3 and TRBJ2-3, with 12 bases identical to TRBD2. This CDR3 comprises 16 residues. V trimming: 5 bases; J trimming: 0 bases; junction bases outside the gene matches: 3. CDR1 is SGHTA and CDR2 is FQGTGA in the germline V gene. The chain's CDR3 is CASSTGTSGSTDTQYF. CDR3 nucleotides: TGTGCCAGCAGCACCGGGACTAGCGGGAGCACAGATACGCAGTATTTT.

V and J are TRBV19 and TRBJ1-5; tentative D call: TRBD1 (6 bases). CDR3 length: 14 residues. Germline-derived CDR1 and CDR2 are LNHDA and SQIVND (reference sequence). V lost 7 bases to trimming and J lost 3 bases, with 13 bases between them. CDR3: CASILTGTNQPQHF. The CDR3 bases are TGTGCCAGTATCCTTACAGGGACCAATCAGCCCCAGCATTTT.

This chain uses TRBV6-5 with TRBJ2-2, with 8 bases lining up with TRBD2. J lost 7 bases, V lost 7 bases, and 11 bases had no gene match. Germline V lookup: CDR1 MNHEY, CDR2 SVGAGI. The CDR3 covers 15 residues. CDR3 protein: CASNRASAGGGELFF. DNA of the CDR3: TGTGCCAGCAATAGGGCCTCCGCGGGGGGCGGGGAGCTGTTTTTT.